A selection of T cell receptor beta chains follows, all from one sample in a study of blood T cells in healthy people across ages. Using its own MiXCR run on the 5' RACE reads, TCRdb lists one record per CDR3 protein. Found here are 1,500,000 or so distinct CDR3 sequences, approximately 59% of them singletons; the top ten hold 6.5% to 8%. The sequencing input was blood. These receptors came from a man aged 18 to 29 in good health. The CDR3 runs from the conserved cysteine through the conserved F or W. The D gene is left open where the match is weak. For some rows the clone size is stated as once, few or many, or as a class when expanded; others skip it.

CASRGGGTSNQPQHF TGTGCCAGCAGGGGAGGGGGGACGAGCAATCAGCCCCAGCATTTT . . TRBJ1-5 TRBV6-2/TRBV6-3
CGVLGNEQFF TGCGGCGTGTTGGGGAATGAGCAGTTCTTC . . TRBJ2-1 TRBV29-1
CASIKGTSGRGEQFF TGTGCCAGCATTAAAGGGACTAGCGGGAGAGGTGAGCAGTTCTTC TRBD2 . TRBJ2-1 TRBV6-6
CASSPGEGVETQYF TGTGCCAGCTCACCCGGCGAGGGAGTGGAGACCCAGTACTTC . . TRBJ2-5 TRBV18
CASSDSPNNQPQHF TGTGCCAGCAGTGACAGTCCGAATAATCAGCCCCAGCATTTT . few TRBJ1-5 TRBV6-4
CSVHNRGYDYTF TGCAGCGTCCACAACAGGGGGTATGACTACACCTTC TRBD1 . TRBJ1-2 TRBV29-1
CAISEIQWNEQFF TGTGCCATCAGTGAAATACAGTGGAATGAGCAGTTCTTC . few TRBJ2-1 TRBV10-3
CASSLVGEDQPQHF TGTGCCAGCAGCTTAGTAGGAGAGGATCAGCCCCAGCATTTT . few TRBJ1-5 TRBV7-9
CASSSGQGEVRRAFF TGTGCCAGCAGTTCAGGACAGGGGGAGGTTCGAAGAGCTTTCTTT TRBD1 few TRBJ1-1 TRBV12-3/TRBV12-4
CASSQGRAGAYESPLHF TGCGCCAGCAGCCAAGGAAGGGCAGGGGCCTATGAGTCACCCCTCCACTTT . . TRBJ1-6 TRBV4-1
CSVESRQAYGGAFF TGCAGCGTCGAAAGTCGACAGGCCTACGGTGGAGCTTTCTTT . . TRBJ1-1 TRBV29-1
CASSLAGTAFLSGANVLTF TGTGCCAGCAGCTTGGCCGGGACAGCTTTCCTCTCTGGGGCCAACGTCCTGACTTTC TRBD1 once TRBJ2-6 TRBV7-9
CASTPLGKGNGYTF TGTGCCAGCACCCCGCTTGGAAAGGGAAACGGCTACACCTTC . . TRBJ1-2 TRBV27
CASSVTSGTLYNEQFF TGTGCCAGCAGCGTGACTAGCGGGACTCTCTACAATGAGCAGTTCTTC TRBD2 . TRBJ2-1 TRBV11-2
CASSQEGLAGQETQYF TGTGCCAGCAGCCAAGAAGGACTAGCGGGGCAAGAGACCCAGTACTTC TRBD2 . TRBJ2-5 TRBV4-2
CSASSPDELGGYTF TGCAGTGCTTCCTCCCCTGACGAATTAGGGGGCTACACCTTC . once TRBJ1-2 TRBV20-1
CSARDPSAGGTYEQYF TGCAGTGCTAGAGATCCGAGCGCAGGCGGGACCTACGAGCAGTACTTC . . TRBJ2-7 TRBV20-1
CASTNMAGGESPLHF TGTGCCAGCACCAATATGGCAGGGGGCGAGTCACCCCTCCACTTT TRBD1 . TRBJ1-6 TRBV4-2
CASRQQGQGKYNEQFF TGCGCCAGCAGGCAGCAGGGACAGGGAAAATACAATGAGCAGTTCTTC TRBD1 few TRBJ2-1 TRBV4-1
CASRTKDSDIQYF TGTGCCAGTAGAACTAAAGACTCGGACATTCAGTACTTC . . TRBJ2-4 TRBV19
CSASREPPYNEQFF TGCAGTGCAAGTCGGGAGCCCCCCTACAATGAGCAGTTCTTC . few TRBJ2-1 TRBV20-1
CASSPGGTNEKLFF TGTGCCAGCAGCCCTGGTGGCACTAATGAAAAACTGTTTTTT . . TRBJ1-4 TRBV4-2
CSLRIDQETQYF TGCAGCCTAAGGATTGATCAAGAGACCCAGTACTTC . . TRBJ2-5 TRBV29-1
CASSPDGQGHQPQHF TGTGCCAGCAGCCCCGACGGCCAGGGCCATCAGCCCCAGCATTTT . . TRBJ1-5 TRBV7-2
CASSQEPHKSTDTQYF TGCGCCAGCAGCCAAGAGCCACACAAGAGCACAGATACGCAGTATTTT . . TRBJ2-3 TRBV4-1
CASRVNRYNQPQHF TGTGCCAGCAGGGTAAACAGGTACAATCAGCCCCAGCATTTT . . TRBJ1-5 TRBV6-2/TRBV6-3
CASSYLTGHTDTQYF TGTGCCAGCAGTTACTTGACGGGGCACACAGATACGCAGTATTTT . few TRBJ2-3 TRBV6-2/TRBV6-3
CASSRTGIGNNEQFF TGTGCCAGCAGCCGAACAGGGATTGGGAACAATGAGCAGTTCTTC . . TRBJ2-1 TRBV11-2
CAGSYDGYEQYF TGTGCCGGCAGTTACGACGGATACGAGCAGTACTTC . . TRBJ2-7 TRBV12-3/TRBV12-4
CASSVSGLLGEQFF TGCGCCAGCAGTGTATCGGGACTCCTGGGAGAGCAGTTCTTC . . TRBJ2-1 TRBV10-2
CSVVVTRSSYEQYF TGCAGCGTTGTGGTGACAAGGAGCTCCTACGAGCAGTACTTC . few TRBJ2-7 TRBV29-1
CASSQLGGGVGGTVNTGELFF TGTGCCAGCAGCCAACTCGGCGGGGGAGTGGGCGGGACTGTGAACACCGGGGAGCTGTTTTTT TRBD2 . TRBJ2-2 TRBV4-2
CAWGFANFKGEPQHF TGTGCCTGGGGCTTCGCGAACTTCAAAGGGGAGCCCCAGCATTTT . . TRBJ1-5 TRBV30
CSARELALGYNEQFF TGCAGTGCTAGAGAGCTAGCCTTGGGTTACAATGAGCAGTTCTTC . few TRBJ2-1 TRBV20-1
CASRDRVPYNEQFF TGTGCCAGCCGGGACAGGGTACCCTACAATGAGCAGTTCTTC TRBD1 . TRBJ2-1 TRBV6-6
CSVVSASNEQYF TGCAGCGTTGTGTCAGCTAGCAATGAGCAGTACTTC . . TRBJ2-5 TRBV29-1
CASNLQGALSDTQYF TGTGCCAGCAACCTACAGGGGGCGTTATCAGATACGCAGTATTTT TRBD1 few TRBJ2-3 TRBV7-2
CAGSRSGGNEQFF TGTGCCGGCTCCCGATCAGGGGGCAATGAGCAGTTCTTC TRBD1 few TRBJ2-1 TRBV6-5
CASSQGALTYEQYF TGTGCCAGCAGCCAAGGAGCACTGACCTACGAGCAGTACTTC . once TRBJ2-7 TRBV14
CAISVGTGQETQYF TGTGCCATCAGTGTTGGGACAGGGCAAGAGACCCAGTACTTC TRBD1 . TRBJ2-5 TRBV10-3
CASSLGTSGNYEQYF TGTGCCAGCAGCTTAGGGACTAGCGGAAACTACGAGCAGTACTTC TRBD2 few TRBJ2-7 TRBV7-6
CASSYGQHSNQPQHF TGTGCCAGCAGCTATGGACAGCATAGCAATCAGCCCCAGCATTTT . . TRBJ1-5 TRBV7-2
CASSPEGQGAYEQYF TGCGCCAGCAGCCCAGAGGGACAGGGGGCTTACGAGCAGTACTTC TRBD1 . TRBJ2-7 TRBV4-1
CASSMRTSGIYNEQYF TGTGCCAGCAGTATGAGGACTAGCGGAATCTACAATGAGCAGTACTTC TRBD2 . TRBJ2-5 TRBV2
CASSLSDRWFEQYF TGTGCCAGCAGCTTAAGTGACAGGTGGTTCGAGCAGTACTTC . . TRBJ2-7 TRBV7-2